These T cell receptor beta chains were read from a single sample in a study of cytomegalovirus exposure and HLA in healthy donors. Profiling relied on immunoSEQ multiplex PCR, and the TCRdb table lists in-frame clones only, not all of them. The sample's table shows approximately 100,000 clones. Material for sequencing was PBMCs. These receptors originate from a man aged 35 to 55 in good health and CMV-seronegative. Both conserved end residues are part of each CDR3.

V gene: TRBV2
J gene: TRBJ2-7
CDR3 protein: CASSVRGALYEQYF

V gene: TRBV7-2
J gene: TRBJ2-7
CDR3 protein: CASTLTGGGYEQYF

V gene: TRBV5-6
J gene: TRBJ1-2
CDR3 protein: CASSMIDRGQSGYTF

V gene: TRBV2
J gene: TRBJ2-7
CDR3 protein: CASSERLAPGGQYF

V gene: TRBV14
J gene: TRBJ2-7
CDR3 protein: CASSLEPGYEQYF

V gene: TRBV30
J gene: TRBJ2-1
CDR3 protein: CAGVGRTGEQFF

V gene: TRBV13
J gene: TRBJ2-7
CDR3 protein: CASSPGQLYEQYF

V gene: TRBV18
J gene: TRBJ1-1
CDR3 protein: CASSRTDTEAFF

V gene: TRBV7-9
J gene: TRBJ1-1
CDR3 protein: CASSPGGPARAFF

V gene: TRBV6-6
J gene: TRBJ1-5
CDR3 protein: CASSYGEVGQPQHF

V gene: TRBV5-1
J gene: TRBJ1-2
CDR3 protein: CASSSDTNRGRGYTF

V gene: TRBV5-6
J gene: TRBJ1-1
CDR3 protein: CASNDKSMNTEAFF

V gene: TRBV13
J gene: TRBJ2-7
CDR3 protein: CASSSILGYEQYF

V gene: TRBV6-1
J gene: TRBJ2-3
CDR3 protein: CASRGTLSTDTQYF

V gene: TRBV19
J gene: TRBJ2-2
CDR3 protein: CASSIQNTGELFF

V gene: TRBV30
J gene: TRBJ1-5
CDR3 protein: CAWSVGRNQPQHF

V gene: TRBV7-9
J gene: TRBJ1-2
CDR3 protein: CASSPMGSTGRLNYGYTF

V gene: TRBV19
J gene: TRBJ2-4
CDR3 protein: CASSSGTGFGAKNIQYF

V gene: TRBV21-1
J gene: TRBJ1-1
CDR3 protein: CASSARGIGTEAFF

V gene: TRBV19
J gene: TRBJ2-5
CDR3 protein: CASSMGRDRETQYF

V gene: TRBV19
J gene: TRBJ1-5
CDR3 protein: CASRSRGIGNQPQHF

V gene: TRBV5-1
J gene: TRBJ1-2
CDR3 protein: CASSRTGGCSF

V gene: TRBV4-3
J gene: TRBJ2-1
CDR3 protein: CASSQDLGINTQFF

V gene: TRBV5-1
J gene: TRBJ2-7
CDR3 protein: CASSLGSSVDEQYF

V gene: TRBV5-1
J gene: TRBJ2-2
CDR3 protein: CASSLGLDVGGELFF

V gene: TRBV7-2
J gene: TRBJ1-2
CDR3 protein: CASTSQGEYGYTF

V gene: TRBV5-1
J gene: TRBJ2-1
CDR3 protein: CASRGSGGSYNEQFF

V gene: TRBV9
J gene: TRBJ2-5
CDR3 protein: CASNVGGQETQYF

V gene: TRBV28
J gene: TRBJ1-1
CDR3 protein: CASSLSAGRGTEAFF

V gene: TRBV5-1
J gene: TRBJ2-2
CDR3 protein: CASSLVQGYTGELFF

V gene: TRBV19
J gene: TRBJ1-2
CDR3 protein: CASSLQGDPNYGYTF

V gene: TRBV28
J gene: TRBJ2-1
CDR3 protein: CASSTSSGQSYNEQFF

V gene: TRBV6-5
J gene: TRBJ1-3
CDR3 protein: CASSYLRGGSGNTIYF

V gene: TRBV7-6
J gene: TRBJ2-4
CDR3 protein: CASSLGTRGPVAKNIQYF

V gene: TRBV5-1
J gene: TRBJ2-6
CDR3 protein: CASSLQGAGLSGANVLTF

V gene: TRBV6-1
J gene: TRBJ2-1
CDR3 protein: CASSAVEAGGNEQFF

V gene: TRBV6-5
J gene: TRBJ2-7
CDR3 protein: CASSYALQGAAYEQYF

V gene: TRBV6-5
J gene: TRBJ2-5
CDR3 protein: CASSRTLQETQYF

V gene: TRBV29-1
J gene: TRBJ1-1
CDR3 protein: CSAGGGSTEAFF

V gene: TRBV5-6
J gene: TRBJ1-2
CDR3 protein: CASSLAVGVDYGYTF

V gene: TRBV6-5
J gene: TRBJ2-1
CDR3 protein: CASSYAGASNEQFF

V gene: TRBV15
J gene: TRBJ2-3
CDR3 protein: CATSRDRQGVVDTQYF

V gene: TRBV25-1
J gene: TRBJ1-1
CDR3 protein: CASSDPRGGGNTEAFF

V gene: TRBV5-1
J gene: TRBJ2-2
CDR3 protein: CASSLAAAGELFF

V gene: TRBV15
J gene: TRBJ2-7
CDR3 protein: CATSRDRSYEQYF

V gene: TRBV15
J gene: TRBJ1-1
CDR3 protein: CATSRDRVNTEAFF

V gene: TRBV6-5
J gene: TRBJ2-2
CDR3 protein: CASSYSEVNTGELFF

V gene: TRBV6-5
J gene: TRBJ2-7
CDR3 protein: CASSYSRPTGYEQYF

V gene: TRBV7-2
J gene: TRBJ2-7
CDR3 protein: CASSFGTSGGSYEQYF

V gene: TRBV30
J gene: TRBJ1-2
CDR3 protein: CAWTVQGAIGYTF

V gene: TRBV6-5
J gene: TRBJ1-6
CDR3 protein: CASSYGQNNSPLHF

V gene: TRBV27
J gene: TRBJ1-1
CDR3 protein: CASTSAGFYTEAFF

V gene: TRBV19
J gene: TRBJ2-3
CDR3 protein: CASKKAGGPGTDTQYF

V gene: TRBV5-1
J gene: TRBJ1-1
CDR3 protein: CASSLVGGSGNTEAFF

V gene: TRBV19
J gene: TRBJ2-3
CDR3 protein: CASSFGGTGGFNTQYF

V gene: TRBV5-3
J gene: TRBJ1-1
CDR3 protein: CARSYLDWVANTEAFF

V gene: TRBV5-1
J gene: TRBJ1-4
CDR3 protein: CASSANPPAGNEKLFF

V gene: TRBV19
J gene: TRBJ2-6
CDR3 protein: CASNQGAYSGANVLTF

V gene: TRBV10-1
J gene: TRBJ2-1
CDR3 protein: CASSDQTDRRSYNEQFF

V gene: TRBV7-9
J gene: TRBJ2-5
CDR3 protein: CASSRGQGETQYF